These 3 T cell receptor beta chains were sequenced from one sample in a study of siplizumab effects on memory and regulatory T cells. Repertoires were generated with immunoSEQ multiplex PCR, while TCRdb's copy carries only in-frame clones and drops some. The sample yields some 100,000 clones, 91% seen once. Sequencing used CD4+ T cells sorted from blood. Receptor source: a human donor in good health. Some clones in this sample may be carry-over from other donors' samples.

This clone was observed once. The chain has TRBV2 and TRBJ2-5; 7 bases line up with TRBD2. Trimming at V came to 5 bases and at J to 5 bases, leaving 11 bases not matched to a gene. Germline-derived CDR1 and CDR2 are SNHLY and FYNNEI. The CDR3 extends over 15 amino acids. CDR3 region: CASSRLGRAGETQYF. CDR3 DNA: TGTGCCAGCAGTCGACTTGGGAGGGCCGGTGAGACCCAGTACTTC.

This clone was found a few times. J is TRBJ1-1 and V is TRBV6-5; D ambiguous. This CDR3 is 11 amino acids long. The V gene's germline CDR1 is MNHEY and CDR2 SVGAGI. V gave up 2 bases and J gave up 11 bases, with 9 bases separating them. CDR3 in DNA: TGTGCCAGCAGTTACGGTGGAACGGCTTTCTTT. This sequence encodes CASSYGGTAFF.

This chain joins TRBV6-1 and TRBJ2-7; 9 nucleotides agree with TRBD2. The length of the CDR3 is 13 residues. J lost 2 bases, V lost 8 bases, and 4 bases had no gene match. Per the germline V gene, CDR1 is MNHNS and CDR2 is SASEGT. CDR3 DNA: TGTGCCAGCCGGGCTAGCGGGGCCTACGAGCAGTACTTC. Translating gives CASRASGAYEQYF.